In this sample, the clone carrying this T cell receptor beta chain turned up a few times. Its antigen remains unknown. V was pared by 1 base and J by 2 bases, with 6 bases of the junction left unmatched. The CDR3 runs to 17 residues. Together with a sample-barcoded 5' primer, a J-beta primer mix was included in a second PCR lasting about 6 to 12 cycles. TCRdb analysed the 5' RACE reads with MiXCR anew, one entry per CDR3 protein. The sample shows 750,000 or so distinct CDR3 sequences, roughly 25% of them seen only once. This record belongs to a study of blood T cells in healthy people across ages. Study-level findings and limits: Higher diversity, along with more naive CD4+ cells, distinguished long-lived donors from aged donors.

In addition, the sample was reused for a study of T cells of mothers and their children. That publication notes: Over 9.5 million TCR beta CDR3 reads were obtained from each mother, and some 3.2 million from each child.

The TCR comes from a boy between 10 and 17 years old in good health. Sequencing was done on a sample of blood. This rearrangement joins TRBV12-3 or TRBV12-4 to TRBJ1-4; 8 nucleotides agree with TRBD1. The CDR3 sequence: CASSLGQGAPTNEKLFF. The CDR3 nucleotides are TGTGCCAGCAGTTTAGGGCAGGGGGCGCCTACTAATGAAAAACTGTTTTTT.